The T cell receptor beta chain under discussion was sequenced for a study of Graves' ophthalmopathy and Graves' hyperthyroidism. Amplification from RNA transcripts yielded the TCR beta CDR3 regions. Second-round multiplex PCR followed a first-round RT-PCR using HTBI primers. One entry per CDR3 protein results from TCRdb running MiXCR on the multiplex PCR reads. The repertoire holds a few hundred thousand distinct CDR3 sequences, with roughly 40% as singletons. This clonotype was seen a handful of times. Clinical symptoms, serum thyroxine, TRAb, thyroid ultrasound and orbital computed tomography determined diagnosis. Input material: peripheral blood or thyroid tissue (not recorded which). The TCR comes from an adult man with Graves' hyperthyroidism.

Here the CDR3 DNA reads TGCGCCAGCAGCTTGTCCCGATGGGGCACTGAAGCTTTCTTT. Translated, it gives CASSLSRWGTEAFF. The chain joins TRBV5-1 to TRBJ1-1, with D unresolved. Trimming shortened V by 1 base and J by 4 bases, and 11 bases separated the two germline ends. The CDR3 spans 14 residues. Germline CDR1 is SGHRS and CDR2 is YFSETQ.